This is a list of T cell receptor beta chains from one sample in a study of blood T cell repertoires in COVID-19. Assay: immunoSEQ multiplex PCR; the TCRdb copy retains only in-frame clones and omits some. The table lists approximately 320,000 clones, 65% to 90% of them singletons. The sequenced sample consisted of peripheral blood. All receptors derive from a human donor in a cohort sampled during active COVID-19. The CDR3 runs from the conserved cysteine through the conserved F or W. The D gene is left open where the match is weak. A row's size may be missing; if present it is once, few, many or a size class.

d_call j_call v_call cdr3_length clone_size cdr3_aa cdr3_nt
TRBD2 TRBJ2-1 TRBV5-1 15 . CASSYSGAYYNEQFF TGCGCCAGCAGCTATAGCGGGGCCTACTACAATGAGCAGTTCTTC
. TRBJ2-2 TRBV28 12 once CASSSQGGELFF TGTGCCAGCAGTTCTCAGGGCGGGGAGCTGTTTTTT
. TRBJ1-2 TRBV7-9 16 . CASSLGGGRYNYGYTF TGTGCCAGCAGCTTAGGCGGGGGAAGGTATAACTATGGCTACACCTTC
. TRBJ2-7 TRBV6-5 13 . CASSPWDIYEQYF TGTGCCAGCAGCCCCTGGGACATCTACGAGCAGTACTTC
. TRBJ1-1 TRBV29-1 11 . CSVILDSEAFF TGCAGCGTCATATTAGACTCTGAAGCTTTCTTT
. TRBJ1-1 TRBV4-1 16 once CASSQDTRNFRTEAFF TGCGCCAGCAGCCAAGACACGAGGAATTTCCGGACTGAAGCTTTCTTT
TRBD2 TRBJ2-1 TRBV6-5 14 . CASTSGGAYNEQFF TGTGCCAGCACCAGCGGGGGCGCCTACAATGAGCAGTTCTTC
TRBD2 TRBJ2-5 TRBV6-2/TRBV6-3 15 once CASSYLAGGKETQYF TGTGCCAGCAGTTATCTAGCGGGGGGTAAAGAGACCCAGTACTTC
TRBD1 TRBJ1-5 TRBV7-9 15 . CATEKGQGSNQPQHF TGTGCCACTGAAAAGGGACAGGGAAGCAATCAGCCCCAGCATTTT
. TRBJ1-2 TRBV6-5 13 . CASKRQKLYGYTF TGTGCCAGCAAAAGACAAAAACTCTATGGCTACACCTTC
. TRBJ1-2 TRBV4-1 18 many CASRGDIRPLFGLYGYTF TGCGCCAGCAGGGGAGATATTAGGCCACTTTTTGGCCTCTATGGCTACACCTTC
TRBD1 TRBJ1-1 TRBV3-1/TRBV3-2 15 . CASSPNRGPVTEAFF TGTGCCAGCAGCCCAAACAGGGGGCCGGTCACTGAAGCTTTCTTT
TRBD1 TRBJ1-2 TRBV6-5 12 few CASKRTGYGYTF TGTGCCAGCAAGAGGACAGGCTATGGCTACACCTTC
. TRBJ1-2 TRBV14 14 . CASSQGPNRDGYTF TGTGCCAGCAGCCAAGGACCCAACAGGGACGGCTACACCTTC
TRBD1 TRBJ1-1 TRBV6-5 15 . CASRTRGQGNTEAFF TGTGCCAGCAGGACAAGAGGACAGGGAAACACTGAAGCTTTCTTT
TRBD2 TRBJ2-1 TRBV29-1 13 . CSVEVGGDDEQFF TGCAGCGTTGAAGTGGGGGGGGACGATGAGCAGTTCTTC
TRBD1 TRBJ1-6 TRBV28 16 . CASSYRQGGWNSPLHF TGTGCCAGCAGTTATCGACAGGGAGGTTGGAATTCACCCCTCCACTTT
. TRBJ2-1 TRBV30 15 . CAWGGITLGGNEQFF TGTGCCTGGGGTGGGATTACTCTTGGCGGCAATGAGCAGTTCTTC
. TRBJ1-1 TRBV11-3 13 . CASSNKLNTEAFF TGTGCCAGCAGCAACAAATTGAACACTGAAGCTTTCTTT
. TRBJ1-1 TRBV12-3/TRBV12-4 13 . CASGGGGIGEAFF TGTGCCAGCGGGGGGGGAGGGATCGGTGAAGCTTTCTTT
TRBD1 TRBJ1-4 TRBV6-5 14 . CATKWDSGQEKLFF TGTGCCACCAAGTGGGACAGCGGACAGGAAAAACTGTTTTTT
. TRBJ1-2 TRBV7-9 14 . CASSGSGRGYGYTF TGTGCCAGCAGCGGTTCGGGCCGGGGCTATGGCTACACCTTC
TRBD1 TRBJ1-5 TRBV2 15 . CASSLLGQGNQPQHF TGTGCCAGCAGTCTTCTAGGACAGGGGAATCAGCCCCAGCATTTT
TRBD1 TRBJ1-2 TRBV6-5 14 . CASSGQGVNYGYTF TGTGCCAGCAGCGGACAGGGGGTGAACTATGGCTACACCTTC
TRBD1 TRBJ2-3 TRBV29-1 15 . CSVESGTGGTDTQYF TGCAGCGTTGAAAGTGGGACAGGGGGCACAGATACGCAGTATTTT
. TRBJ1-5 TRBV2 14 few CASSEMYRAQPQHF TGTGCCAGCAGTGAGATGTACAGGGCTCAGCCCCAGCATTTT
TRBD2 TRBJ2-5 TRBV30 15 . CAWRAGGGVFETQYF TGTGCCTGGAGAGCTGGCGGGGGGGTTTTTGAGACCCAGTACTTC
TRBD1 TRBJ2-7 TRBV14 13 once CASSRDRVYEQYF TGTGCCAGCAGCCGGGACAGGGTCTACGAGCAGTACTTC
. TRBJ2-5 TRBV5-6 11 few CASSLTGTQYF TGTGCCAGCAGCTTGACGGGGACCCAGTACTTC